This record covers a single T cell receptor (beta chain). It has no known antigen specificity. Base-call qualities are not available, and no considerably larger clone is one nucleotide away. V ends up 5 bases short and J 9 bases short, with an unmatched junction base count of 3. Including cysteine and phenylalanine, the CDR3 has 12 amino acids. Only the CDR3 DNA is retained, 36 bases long and in frame from the first base. The germline V gene sets CDR1 to MDHEN and CDR2 to SYDVKM. Evidence of autoimmunity was found in all CD3G-deficient patients, and more severe autoimmunity was observed in two of the patients. At the time of testing, the patients were between 2 and 39 years old, and their CD4+ and CD8+ T cells had reduced naive proportions and increased memory proportions. CD4+ cells were FACS-sorted into CD25-high CD127-low regulatory T cells and CD25-low CD127-high conventional CD4+ T cells. Roughly 6 individuals with CD3G deficiency were included in the patient group. An international network of physicians spanning the United States, Europe and Asia provided the patient samples and clinical data. Peripheral blood mononuclear cells were isolated by Ficoll density separation.

The multiplex PCR relied on 52 forward TRBV primers and 13 reverse TRBJ primers, and amplification bias was corrected through assay-based and computational methods. Rearranged TRB loci were amplified from genomic DNA by multiplex PCR within the immunoSEQ assay. An Illumina HiSeq platform was used to sequence the TRB amplicons. As for the original processing: Raw sequences were error-filtered and aligned to reference gene sequences by custom algorithms, then analyzed with the immunoSEQ online tools. Frequencies of productive and nonproductive TRB rearrangements were assessed among unique sequences as well as among total sequences. For TRB CDR3 positions 6 and 7, hydrophobicity together with amino acid composition served as the basis for assessing self-reactivity potential. Group comparisons used t tests, Mann-Whitney tests or two-way ANOVA run in Prism software. Here the immuneACCESS table is served through TCRdb, limited to in-frame sequences with V and J called. Missing clones are a known gap in these copies; in checked studies unresolved V genes cover under half, and the rest lacks a known reason. The D gene and trimming were derived from the DNA, and the V and J assignments and clone size from that table. The sample contains some 30,000 clones, over 90% of them found a single time. 0.75% to 1% of the sample is taken by the ten largest.

This sample was taken from a study of regulatory T cells (dated by TCRdb to 2017 to 2018). About the investigation overall: Between CD3G-deficient patients and healthy controls, the study compared T-cell receptor beta repertoires in sorted regulatory T cells, conventional CD4+ T cells and CD8+ T cells. What the study reported, not specific to this receptor: In patients, repertoires had restricted unique TRB V-J pairs and skewed V and J gene usage, with regulatory T cells showing the most marked changes. Conventional CD4+ T cells from CD3G-deficient patients were enriched for hydrophobic residues at CDR3 positions 6 and 7, suggesting more self-reactive specificities.

Source material: conventional CD4+ T cells sorted from blood. In this chain, TRBV28 is recombined with TRBJ2-1; TRBD2 matches 8 bases in the middle. The TCR originated in a child aged 2 to 15 with CD3G deficiency. The CDR3 sequence is CASSLTSGEQFF. The base sequence is TGTGCCAGCAGTCTAACTAGCGGTGAGCAGTTCTTC.